This TCR beta chain was identified during a study of breast tumors, draining lymph nodes, adjacent tissues. Study-wide points: Compared with basal-like, luminal-like tumors shared significantly more repertoire with nontumor tissue. Findings are consistent with lymph node origin and intratumoral expansion of most tumor T cells. Tumor T cell lymph node origin was a supported hypothesis, not proven. Tumor TCR diversity was below lymph nodes but above nontumor tissue.

The sample holds many counts of this clonotype. Antigen: not known. MiXCR was run by TCRdb on the multiplex PCR reads, yielding one entry per CDR3 protein. The sample lists around 290,000 distinct CDR3 sequences; 30% were seen once. V was shortened by 0 bases and J by 9 bases, with 3 bases between the two germline ends. Germline CDR1 and CDR2: SGHAT and FQNNGV. There are 12 residues in the CDR3. Samples came from axillary lymph nodes draining the breast cancer. The sequencing input was axillary lymph node tissue. The TCR was taken from a female donor with breast cancer. Some clones in this sample may be carry-over from other donors' samples. The chain employs TRBV11-2 and TRBJ1-6; D is uncertain. The CDR3 sequence is CASSLDTSPLHF. Here the CDR3 DNA reads TGTGCCAGCAGCTTAGATACTTCACCCCTCCACTTT.